This T cell receptor (beta chain) was documented in a study of T cells after yellow fever vaccination. This clonotype has at least ten counts. Antigen unknown. This CDR3 has 14 residues. Germline V gene lookup returns CDR1 MGHRA and CDR2 YSYEKL. Trimming took 5 bases from V and 1 from J, leaving 9 bases between them. For TCR, cDNA came from 5'RACE template switching, which added a universal primer site and UMIs. TCRdb re-called the 5' RACE reads through MiXCR, storing one row per CDR3 protein. This sample has some 350,000 distinct CDR3 sequences; 11% occur once, and the top ten carry around 18%. Study-wide results and caveats: The secondary response was weaker, and its peak arrived faster, on day 5 versus 15. Primary-vaccination clones mostly resurfaced post-booster (96% CD4, about 87% CD8). CD4 and CD8 compartments shared a small share of clonotypes, likely from convergent recombination.

The source was PBMCs, collected on the day of the first yellow fever vaccination. This clonotype originated in a man between 18 and 29 years old who received the YFV17D yellow fever vaccine. V gene TRBV4-1 combines with J gene TRBJ1-3, with D possibly TRBD1 on 6 matching bases. CDR3 region: CASSLQGSGNTIYF. In DNA form, the CDR3 reads TGCGCCAGCAGCTTGCAGGGGTCTGGAAACACCATATATTTT.